This is a list of T cell receptor beta chains from one sample in a study of blood T cell repertoires in COVID-19. Sequenced by immunoSEQ multiplex PCR; TCRdb stores in-frame clones only, minus some. The table records 200,000 to 250,000 clones, 75% to 85% of them present only once. Source material: peripheral blood. These receptors originate from a woman in her twenties or thirties with COVID-19, enrolled during active disease. CDR3s include the opening cysteine and the closing phenylalanine or tryptophan. A D gene is named only where the DNA matches it firmly. Where a row states a size, it is once, few, many or the class of an expanded clone; other rows omit it.

clone_size	v_call	j_call	d_call	cdr3_aa	cdr3_nt
.	TRBV19	TRBJ2-7	.	CASSYGSYEQYF	TGTGCCAGTAGTTATGGCAGCTACGAGCAGTACTTC
.	TRBV9	TRBJ1-2	TRBD1	CASSAGQGVYGYTF	TGTGCCAGCAGCGCTGGACAGGGGGTCTATGGCTACACCTTC
.	TRBV4-1	TRBJ2-5	.	CASSPNQETQYF	TGCGCCAGCAGTCCTAACCAAGAGACCCAGTACTTC
.	TRBV28	TRBJ1-5	.	CASSFRGFSNQPQHF	TGTGCCAGCAGTTTTCGAGGGTTTAGCAATCAGCCCCAGCATTTT
.	TRBV7-9	TRBJ2-5	TRBD2	CASSLAPSGGQGETQYF	TGTGCCAGCAGCTTAGCTCCTAGCGGGGGCCAGGGAGAGACCCAGTACTTC
.	TRBV5-1	TRBJ1-6	TRBD1	CASTEGDRRPNSPLHF	TGCGCCAGCACGGAGGGGGACAGGAGACCTAATTCACCCCTCCACTTT
.	TRBV15	TRBJ2-2	TRBD2	CATSTRLAAGTGELFF	TGTGCCACCAGCACCCGACTAGCCGCAGGCACCGGGGAGCTGTTTTTT
.	TRBV2	TRBJ2-3	.	CASSVSTDTQYF	TGTGCCAGCAGTGTTTCAACAGATACGCAGTATTTT
.	TRBV7-9	TRBJ2-4	.	CASSLVRIGELAKNIQYF	TGTGCCAGCAGCTTAGTGAGAATAGGAGAACTAGCCAAAAACATTCAGTACTTC
.	TRBV15	TRBJ1-5	TRBD1	CATSRDRGGRTGAQHF	TGTGCCACCAGCAGAGATAGAGGGGGCCGGACCGGGGCCCAGCATTTT
.	TRBV25-1	TRBJ2-1	TRBD1	CASSAPRTGLSYNEQFF	TGTGCCAGCAGTGCTCCACGGACAGGGCTCTCCTACAATGAGCAGTTCTTC
.	TRBV9	TRBJ1-4	.	CASSARTSSMEKLFF	TGTGCCAGCAGCGCGCGGACATCGTCTATGGAAAAACTGTTTTTT
.	TRBV19	TRBJ2-1	.	CASSPQGQSYNEQFF	TGTGCCAGTAGTCCGCAGGGTCAGTCCTACAATGAGCAGTTCTTC
.	TRBV29-1	TRBJ2-3	TRBD2	CSVMRGSNTQYF	TGCAGCGTTATGCGGGGGTCCAATACGCAGTATTTT
few	TRBV30	TRBJ1-2	.	CALGLYGYTF	TGTGCCCTGGGGCTCTATGGCTACACCTTC
.	TRBV11-2	TRBJ2-1	TRBD2	CASSLVGRLSGRYNEQFF	TGTGCCAGCAGCTTAGTAGGGCGGCTTAGCGGGAGGTACAATGAGCAGTTCTTC
.	TRBV18	TRBJ1-1	TRBD1	CASSPPYRGNTEAFF	TGTGCCAGCTCACCACCCTACAGGGGGAACACTGAAGCTTTCTTT
.	TRBV19	TRBJ1-2	.	CASSKDRANYGYTF	TGTGCCAGTAGTAAGGACAGAGCTAACTATGGCTACACCTTC
.	TRBV7-8	TRBJ2-7	TRBD1	CASSRDSFYEQYF	TGTGCCAGCAGCCGGGACAGCTTTTACGAGCAGTACTTC
.	TRBV5-5	TRBJ2-2	.	CASSFWVEDTGELFF	TGTGCCAGCAGCTTTTGGGTAGAGGACACCGGGGAGCTGTTTTTT
.	TRBV18	TRBJ2-5	.	CASSPGWGREETQYF	TGTGCCAGCTCACCAGGCTGGGGGCGAGAAGAGACCCAGTACTTC
.	TRBV21-1	TRBJ1-6	.	CASSNAVGYSPLHF	TGTGCCAGCAGCAACGCGGTCGGTTATTCACCCCTCCACTTT
.	TRBV20-1	TRBJ2-5	.	CSASLQGREKTQYF	TGCAGTGCTAGTCTACAGGGCAGGGAAAAGACCCAGTACTTC